These 12 T cell receptor beta chains were sequenced from one sample in a study of PD-L1 blockade in urothelial cancer. The method was immunoSEQ multiplex PCR; TCRdb's version includes in-frame clones alone and lacks a portion of them. The data hold 49,000 or so clones, with around 84% observed a single time. As to time point: pretreatment peripheral blood. Sequences were derived from PBMCs, sampled around atezolizumab (anti-PD-L1) treatment. These receptors originate from a man aged 55 to 70 with urothelial cancer.

This chain joins TRBV30 and TRBJ2-2; 8 bases are a match to TRBD1. Germline CDR1 GTSNPN, CDR2 SVGIG (reference sequence). J lost 5 bases, V lost 5 bases, and 10 bases had no gene match. The CDR3 spans 15 residues. The CDR3 DNA follows: TGTGCCTGGGGACAGGGCGCGGGGAGGACCGGGGAGCTGTTTTTT. As protein: CAWGQGAGRTGELFF.

The chain recombines TRBV18 with TRBJ1-1; D may be TRBD1 (6 bases). The CDR3 is 13 amino acids. CDR1 and CDR2 from the germline V gene are KGHSH and LQKENI. The V end lost 5 bases, the J end lost 4 bases, and 11 bases lay between the germline ends. CDR3 amino acids: CASSNRVFTEAFF. The CDR3, as DNA: TGTGCCAGCTCAAACAGGGTTTTCACTGAAGCTTTCTTT.

This clone has a single count. The V and J genes are TRBV29-1 and TRBJ1-1; TRBD1 matches 11 bases. Germline V gene lookup returns CDR1 SQVTM and CDR2 ANQGSEA. This CDR3 is 16 amino acids long. The ends lost 0 bases at V and 4 bases at J; junction bases unmatched: 7. This chain's CDR3 is CSVEDSGQGGFTEAFF. For the CDR3, the DNA is TGCAGCGTTGAAGATTCGGGACAGGGGGGATTCACTGAAGCTTTCTTT.

V is TRBV5-6 and J is TRBJ2-4; the D gene is possibly TRBD1 (6 bases). The CDR3 is 18 residues long. The V gene's germline CDR1 is SGHDT and CDR2 YYEEEE. V was pared by 2 bases and J by 2 bases, with 20 bases between. The CDR3 DNA reads TGTGCCAGCAGCTTCAGGGGATTACTCGACCCTACCAAAAACATTCAGTACTTC. Translated: CASSFRGLLDPTKNIQYF.

V is TRBV19 and J is TRBJ2-5; the match to TRBD2 covers 8 bases. Germline V lookup: CDR1 LNHDA, CDR2 SQIVND (reference sequence). The V and J ends lost 4 bases and 4 bases, in that order; junction bases with no gene match: 8. The CDR3 has 15 amino acids. CDR3 sequence (DNA): TGTGCCAGTAGTACTCAACCGGGACTAGTAGAGACCCAGTACTTC. Translation: CASSTQPGLVETQYF. Full variable domain (remainder filled in from reference TRBV19 and TRBJ2-5): DGGITQSPKYLFRKEGQNVTLSCEQNLNHDAMYWYRQDPGQGLRLIYYSQIVNDFQKGDIAEGYSVSREKKESFPLTVTSAQKNPTAFYLCASSTQPGLVETQYFGPGTRLLVL.

The chain uses TRBV19 and TRBJ1-1; D gene ambiguous. The germline gives CDR1 LNHDA, CDR2 SQIVND (reference sequence). The CDR3 has 13 residues. Trimming stripped 2 bases from V and 5 bases from J, with 9 bases between. CDR3 amino acids: CASSITRSTEAFF. The CDR3 DNA is TGTGCCAGTAGTATAACTAGGAGTACTGAAGCTTTCTTT.

A single count supports this clone. The rearrangement uses TRBV2 and TRBJ1-1; D might be TRBD1 (6 bases). This CDR3 has 13 amino acids. Deletions cut 7 bases from V and 4 bases from J, with 13 bases between. Germline-derived CDR1 and CDR2 are SNHLY and FYNNEI. The CDR3 DNA sequence: TGTGCCAGCACCGTCGGACAGACCACTGAAGCTTTCTTT. Protein: CASTVGQTTEAFF.

The chain has TRBV5-5 and TRBJ2-2; 7 bases match TRBD1. CDR3 length: 16 residues. The germline V gene encodes CDR1 SGHKS and CDR2 YYEKEE (reference sequence). V shed 0 bases, J shed 6 bases, and the junction held 8 bases outside the gene matches. The CDR3: CASSLAPGGMAGELFF. In DNA, the CDR3 is TGTGCCAGCAGCTTGGCCCCAGGGGGAATGGCCGGGGAGCTGTTTTTT.

The rearrangement links TRBV4-1 to TRBJ1-2; 7 bases agree with TRBD1. This CDR3 has 15 amino acids. The germline gives CDR1 MGHRA, CDR2 YSYEKL. Germline trimming cut 4 bases from V and 1 base from J; bases unmatched to any gene: 6. In DNA, the CDR3 is TGCGCCAGCAGCCTAATGACAGGGAGTAACTATGGCTACACCTTC. It is translated as CASSLMTGSNYGYTF.

V gene TRBV7-2 combines with J gene TRBJ2-1; 11 nucleotides match TRBD2. The CDR3 has 16 residues. The V gene's germline CDR1 is SGHTA and CDR2 FQGNSA. V lost 1 base, J lost 8 bases, and 7 bases stayed unmatched. The CDR3 DNA reads as TGTGCCAGCAGCTTAGGTGGACTAGCGGGTGCGCATGAGCAGTTCTTC. Its translation: CASSLGGLAGAHEQFF.

This clone came up a few times. The V and J genes are TRBV30 and TRBJ1-5, with a tentative D call TRBD1 (6 bases). This CDR3 is built from 13 residues. V lost 4 bases, J lost 2 bases, and 9 bases lay in between. CDR1 and CDR2 (germline): GTSNPN, SVGIG (reference sequence). CDR3 DNA: TGTGCCTGGACAGGGGAACGCAATCAGCCCCAGCATTTT. Translated, it gives CAWTGERNQPQHF.

This chain links TRBV7-2 with TRBJ2-2; 7 bases are a match to TRBD2. The CDR3 covers 16 residues. Germline assignment: CDR1 SGHTA and CDR2 FQGNSA. V lost 1 base and J lost 3; bases outside the gene matches: 5. The CDR3 region is CASSLGQRGYTGELFF. The CDR3 DNA follows: TGTGCCAGCAGCTTAGGCCAGCGGGGTTACACCGGGGAGCTGTTTTTT. The whole variable domain, filled in from reference TRBV7-2 and TRBJ2-2, reads GAGVSQSPSNKVTEKGKDVELRCDPISGHTALYWYRQSLGQGLEFLIYFQGNSAPDKSGLPSDRFSAERTGGSVSTLTIQRTQQEDSAVYLCASSLGQRGYTGELFFGEGSRLTVL.